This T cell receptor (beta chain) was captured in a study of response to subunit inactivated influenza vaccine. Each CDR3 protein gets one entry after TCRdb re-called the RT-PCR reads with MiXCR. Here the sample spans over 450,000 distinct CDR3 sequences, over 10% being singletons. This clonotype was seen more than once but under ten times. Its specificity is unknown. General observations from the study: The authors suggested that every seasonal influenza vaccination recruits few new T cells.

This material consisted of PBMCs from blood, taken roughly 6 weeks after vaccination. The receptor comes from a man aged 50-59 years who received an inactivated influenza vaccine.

The CDR3 DNA reads TGTGCCAGCAGCAAAACCACCGTCTGGGTCCAAGTAACAGATACGCAGTATTTT. It is translated as CASSKTTVWVQVTDTQYF. The J gene is TRBJ2-3, the V gene TRBV11-2; no clear D gene. The CDR3 has 18 amino acids. Germline-derived CDR1 and CDR2 are SGHAT and FQNNGV. The V end was cut by 5 bases, the J end by 3 bases, with 24 bases between. The variable domain in full, completed from reference TRBV11-2 and TRBJ2-3, reads EAGVAQSPRYKIIEKRQSVAFWCNPISGHATLYWYQQILGQGPKLLIQFQNNGVVDDSQLPKDRFSAERLKGVDSTLKIQPAKLEDSAVYLCASSKTTVWVQVTDTQYFGPGTRLTVL.